Listed here are 3 T cell receptor beta chains from one sample, sequenced in a study of CD8 T cells in Susac syndrome. With random hexamers, reverse transcription was performed on about 0.5 to 1 ug of RNA. TCRdb passed the immunoSEQ multiplex PCR reads through MiXCR, listing each CDR3 protein once. The data contain roughly 150,000 distinct CDR3 sequences, 85% to 95% of them singletons. The sequenced material came from CD4+ T cells from PBMCs. The source is a human donor with Susac syndrome.

This clonotype was picked up one time. This sequence joins TRBV7-9 and TRBJ2-3; perhaps TRBD2 as D (5 bases). This CDR3 spans 14 amino acids. Per germline, CDR1 SEHNR and CDR2 FQNEAQ (reference sequence). Trimming removed 2 bases at V and 2 bases at J, with 8 bases between. As DNA, the CDR3 is TGTGCCAGCAGCTTACGAGGGCCCACAGATACGCAGTATTTT. Translating gives CASSLRGPTDTQYF. The complete variable domain, with remaining parts taken from reference TRBV7-9 and TRBJ2-3, reads DTGVSQNPRHKITKRGQNVTFRCDPISEHNRLYWYRQTLGQGPEFLTYFQNEAQLEKSRLLSDRFSAERPKGSFSTLEIQRTEQGDSAMYLCASSLRGPTDTQYFGPGTRLTVL.

The chain is built from TRBV12-3 or TRBV12-4 and TRBJ2-7; 8 bases line up with TRBD2. The CDR3 sequence is 17 residues long. V shed 6 bases and J 2 bases; nucleotides not matched to a gene: 15. The CDR3 bases are TGTGCCAGCAGGTCATCCGGGGGGGGTGTATATACCTACGAGCAGTACTTC. The encoded protein is CASRSSGGGVYTYEQYF.

The rearrangement links TRBV2 to TRBJ1-5; possible D gene TRBD1, 5 bases. This CDR3 is built from 15 residues. Germline V lookup: CDR1 SNHLY, CDR2 FYNNEI. Trimming shortened V by 6 bases and J by 3 bases, and 15 bases separated the two germline ends. CDR3 nucleotides: TGTGCCAGCAGGGGGACCGACAGATCCAATCAGCCCCAGCATTTT. It translates to CASRGTDRSNQPQHF.